Following are 7 T cell receptor beta chains from one sample sequenced in a study of blood T cell repertoires in COVID-19. Profiled with immunoSEQ multiplex PCR; TCRdb holds only in-frame clones, not every one. Of approximately 280,000 clones detected, approximately 91% appear once; the ten largest clones hold around 2.1%. The sample was peripheral blood. The receptors here all came from a man aged 45-65 years with acute or convalescent COVID-19.

This clone was picked up a small number of times. The chain recombines TRBV30 with TRBJ1-2, with D hard to call. Trimming took off 0 bases at V and 2 bases at J, with 10 bases between the two ends. There are 14 residues in the CDR3. Germline assignment: CDR1 GTSNPN and CDR2 SVGIG (reference sequence). The CDR3 is CAWSVYRLNYGYTF. CDR3 coding DNA: TGTGCCTGGAGTGTATACAGATTAAACTATGGCTACACCTTC.

The chain carries TRBV19 and TRBJ1-1; weak D call: TRBD1 (5 bases). The CDR3 length is 14 residues. Germline V gene lookup returns CDR1 LNHDA and CDR2 SQIVND (reference sequence). V dropped 0 bases and J dropped 5 bases, with 10 bases sitting between them. In DNA, the CDR3 is TGTGCCAGTAGTATAGATGCTAGGGGAACTGAAGCTTTCTTT. The encoded protein is CASSIDARGTEAFF.

The rearrangement links TRBV18 to TRBJ2-2; 9 bases are a match to TRBD1. There are 15 residues in the CDR3. Per the germline V gene, CDR1 is KGHSH and CDR2 is LQKENI. Germline trimming cut 8 bases from V and 6 bases from J; bases unmatched to any gene: 10. The CDR3 loop reads CASTTGGARSGELFF. DNA for the CDR3: TGTGCCAGCACTACAGGGGGCGCAAGGTCCGGGGAGCTGTTTTTT.

The genes are TRBV7-8 and TRBJ1-4, with 8 bases matching TRBD1. V lost 3 bases to trimming and J lost 8 bases; unmatched junction nucleotides: 5. The germline gives CDR1 SGHVS, CDR2 FQNEAQ. This CDR3 region has 14 residues. The CDR3 protein is CASSFGTGGEKLFF. CDR3 sequence (DNA): TGTGCCAGCAGCTTCGGGACAGGAGGCGAAAAACTGTTTTTT. The complete variable domain, with remaining parts taken from reference TRBV7-8 and TRBJ1-4, reads GAGVSQSPRYKVAKRGQDVALRCDPISGHVSLFWYQQALGQGPEFLTYFQNEAQLDKSGLPSDRFFAERPEGSVSTLKIQRTQQEDSAVYLCASSFGTGGEKLFFGSGTQLSVL.

The chain couples TRBV15 to TRBJ1-5; a possible D gene is TRBD1 (5 bases). CDR1 and CDR2 (germline): LNHNV, YYDKDF (reference sequence). The CDR3 consists of 16 residues. V was shortened by 0 bases and J by 6 bases, with 15 bases between the two germline ends. The CDR3 nucleotides are TGTGCCACCAGCAGAGATGTGGGGCCAGGGCGTCAGCCCCAGCATTTT. It yields the protein CATSRDVGPGRQPQHF.

Turning to this clone: The same CDR3 is also encoded by other DNA sequences in this sample. V is TRBV7-3 and J is TRBJ2-1; 8 bases are shared with TRBD2. The CDR3 covers 15 residues. V shed 4 bases, J shed 3 bases, and the junction held 5 bases outside the gene matches. Looked up from germline, CDR1 is SGHTA and CDR2 is FQGTGA. DNA of the CDR3: TGTGCCAGCAGCTCCTCCGGGGGGGGCTACAATGAGCAGTTCTTC. This codes for CASSSSGGGYNEQFF.

The CDR3 loop is CASSPGQGAPQPQHF. CDR3 bases: TGTGCCAGCAGCCCCGGACAGGGTGCACCTCAGCCCCAGCATTTT. V usage is TRBV3-1 (or the pseudogene TRBV3-2) and J usage is TRBJ1-5; TRBD1 matches 8 bases. Germline-derived CDR1 and CDR2 are LGHDT and YNNKEL (reference sequence). Trimming at V came to 4 bases and at J to 6 bases, leaving 8 bases not matched to a gene. This CDR3 contains 15 residues.